This T cell receptor beta chain was profiled in a study of post-analysis software for immune sequencing data (dated by TCRdb to between 2014 and 2017). For the wider study: The recorded disease courses included relapsing-remitting, secondary progressive and progressive-relapsing multiple sclerosis, and some patients had no subtype annotation. The patient repertoires were set against about eleven previously published healthy control repertoires from donors whose ages ranged from roughly 6 to 25 years. A subset of samples was prepared in parallel using single-end sample barcoding, then pooled and co-amplified after Illumina adapter ligation.

Overall study results and their limits: Strong co-clustering of samples prepared in the same batch was shown by direct clustering with F measure, prompting a batch-effect correction. The control group was slightly older than the multiple sclerosis patient group. Compared with controls, multiple sclerosis patients had significantly lower normalized Chao1 diversity, a finding suggesting substantial peripheral T-cell clonal expansion. Patients showed significantly higher frequencies than controls for a few TRBV segments, among them TRBV5-6, TRBV5-1 and TRBV20-1.

Remarks on this clonotype: Its antigen target is currently unknown. Base qualities were left out, and no much larger clone turns up one base away.

From the cysteine up to the phenylalanine, the CDR3 has a length of 13 residues. Only the CDR3 DNA stays, 39 bases, in frame from base 1. Cut back by 2 bases and 2 bases, the V and J ends lie 6 bases apart. CDR1 and CDR2 were assigned from the germline V gene as MNHEY and SVGAGI. TCR beta repertoires were profiled from peripheral blood of roughly 13 young patients with multiple sclerosis to demonstrate the VDJtools post-analysis software. The patients with multiple sclerosis were children and adolescents between 6 and 15 years of age. Library method: PCR. Sequenced on an Illumina HiSeq 2500. To reduce PCR and sequencing biases, unique molecular identifiers were incorporated into the TCR beta cDNA libraries. Every 1 to 10 million input T cells yielded 500,000 or so cDNA molecules, meaning each molecule approximated one T cell. Patient libraries were prepared and sequenced with the same protocol used for the earlier healthy control dataset. Samples belonging to the same batch were prepared together, multiplexed and sequenced on a shared HiSeq lane. On the study's bioinformatics: MIGEC was used to process the raw barcoded reads, and molecular identifier groups with only a single read were discarded before consensus assembly and CDR3 extraction. VDJtools was used for post-analysis of the clonotype tables, and diversity was normalized by down-sampling every dataset to the size of the smallest sample. Repertoire overlap clustering matched CDR3 amino acid but not nucleotide sequences to correct batch-related cross-sample contamination. TCRdb's own reprocessing of the public reads used fastp at Q25 and MiXCR and kept productive beta chains. Every distinct CDR3 protein forms one entry, paired with its most common genes and DNA. V and J calls and clone size were set by TCRdb, not the authors. In this sample the table shows around 400,000 distinct CDR3 sequences, 30% to 45% of which occur a single time. 13% of the sample rests with the top ten.

Recombination connected TRBV6-5 to TRBJ1-1; the D gene is not confidently resolved. The receptor comes from a girl between 10 and 17 years old with multiple sclerosis. Sequenced sample: blood. The bases are TGTGCCAGCAGTTACCAGGCTAACACTGAAGCTTTCTTT. The resulting protein is CASSYQANTEAFF.